The 18 T cell receptor beta chains in this list originate from one sample, sequenced in a study of CD8 T cells in Susac syndrome. An amount of RNA that ranged from roughly 0.5 to 1 ug was reverse transcribed with random hexamers. TCRdb re-analysed the immunoSEQ multiplex PCR reads in MiXCR, keeping a single row per CDR3 protein. The sample consists of more than 95,000 distinct CDR3 sequences, about 94% of them appearing once. Sequenced sample: CD4+ T cells from PBMCs. Receptors originate from a human donor in good health.

CDR3 in DNA: TGCAGTGCCCAAGACTATAGCAATCAGCCCCAGCATTTT. The encoded protein is CSAQDYSNQPQHF. The chain has TRBV20-1 and TRBJ1-5; no definite D call. V was pared by 6 bases and J by 0 bases, with 9 bases between. The CDR3 runs 13 residues. Germline values: CDR1 DFQATT, CDR2 SNEGSKA (reference sequence).

The chain links TRBV9 to TRBJ2-1; 13 bases map to TRBD2. J gave up 15 bases and V 3 bases, and 6 bases lay outside the gene matches. This CDR3 has 13 residues. Germline V gives CDR1 SGDLS, CDR2 YYNGEE. In nucleotides, the CDR3 is TGTGCCAGCAGCGGTACTAGCGGGAGGGCCACGTTCTTC. Protein product: CASSGTSGRATFF.

The V call is TRBV2, the J call TRBJ2-5; 7 nucleotides match TRBD1. Germline CDR1 and CDR2: SNHLY and FYNNEI. The CDR3 consists of 14 residues. With V trimmed by 6 bases and J by 5 bases, 9 bases remained unmatched. The CDR3 DNA follows: TGTGCCAGCAGCTTGGGACAGTTACACGAGACCCAGTACTTC. Its protein is CASSLGQLHETQYF. Combining the CDR3 with reference TRBV2 and TRBJ2-5 gives the whole variable domain EPEVTQTPSHQVTQMGQEVILRCVPISNHLYFYWYRQILGQKVEFLVSFYNNEISEKSEIFDDQFSVERPDGSNFTLKIRSTKLEDSAMYFCASSLGQLHETQYFGPGTRLLVL.

This chain joins TRBV5-1 and TRBJ2-2, with a weak D call TRBD2 (5 bases). Trimming took off 7 bases at V and 1 base at J, with 11 bases between the two ends. This CDR3 has 14 amino acids. The germline V gene encodes CDR1 SGHRS and CDR2 YFSETQ. The CDR3 is CASGPGMNTGELFF. The CDR3 coding sequence is TGCGCCAGCGGGCCGGGGATGAACACCGGGGAGCTGTTTTTT.

This chain links TRBV20-1 with TRBJ2-1; 10 nucleotides line up with TRBD1. CDR3 size: 14 residues. With V trimmed by 1 base and J by 9 bases, 6 bases remained unmatched. The germline V gene has CDR1 DFQATT and CDR2 SNEGSKA (reference sequence). The CDR3 bases are TGCAGTGCTAGAGTCCCGGACAGGGGGGGTGAGCAGTTCTTC. Translated, it gives CSARVPDRGGEQFF.

The CDR3 DNA follows: TGCAGCGTCCTACAGGGCACGAATAACTATGGCTACACCTTC. It yields the protein CSVLQGTNNYGYTF. The chain carries TRBV29-1 and TRBJ1-2, with D tentatively TRBD1 (6 bases). This CDR3 has 14 amino acids. Germline-derived CDR1 and CDR2 are SQVTM and ANQGSEA. V lost 6 bases to trimming and J lost 1 base, with 15 bases between them.

The chain employs TRBV6-6 and TRBJ2-5; TRBD2 matches at 11 bases. Per germline, CDR1 MNHNY and CDR2 SVGAGI (reference sequence). The junction had 5 bases not matched to a gene; V was cut back by 5 bases and J by 3 bases. CDR3 length: 15 residues. DNA of the CDR3: TGTGCCAGCAGTAAGCCGGGACTAGCGGAAGAGACCCAGTACTTC. As protein: CASSKPGLAEETQYF.

This clonotype was recorded only once. The rearrangement joins TRBV2 to TRBJ2-3, with D possibly TRBD2 on 6 matching bases. The CDR3 runs to 13 residues. Trimming shortened V by 8 bases and J by 4 bases, and 13 bases separated the two germline ends. The germline V gene has CDR1 SNHLY and CDR2 FYNNEI. CDR3 in amino acids: CASPVEGADTQYF. CDR3 nucleotide sequence: TGTGCCAGCCCCGTGGAGGGAGCAGATACGCAGTATTTT.

The chain recombines TRBV30 with TRBJ1-5; a weak D match, TRBD1 (6 bases). CDR1 and CDR2 (germline): GTSNPN, SVGIG (reference sequence). The CDR3 has 12 amino acids. V was shortened by 3 bases and J by 7 bases, with 10 bases between the two germline ends. The CDR3 sequence is CAWRQGRQPQHF. The CDR3 DNA sequence: TGTGCCTGGAGACAGGGACGGCAGCCCCAGCATTTT. Full variable domain (remainder filled in from reference TRBV30 and TRBJ1-5): SQTIHQWPATLVQPVGSPLSLECTVEGTSNPNLYWYRQAAGRGLQLLFYSVGIGQISSEVPQNLSASRPQDRQFILSSKKLLLSDSGFYLCAWRQGRQPQHFGDGTRLSIL.

The rearrangement joins TRBV2 to TRBJ1-2, with 12 bases identical to TRBD1. Germline V lookup: CDR1 SNHLY, CDR2 FYNNEI. The CDR3 length is 17 residues. The J segment lost 5 bases and the V segment lost 3 bases, leaving 10 bases of the junction unmatched. CDR3 residues: CASSDGDRGLRVYGYTF. The CDR3 DNA reads as TGTGCCAGCAGTGACGGGGACAGGGGGCTTCGCGTTTATGGCTACACCTTC.

This rearrangement joins TRBV5-1 to TRBJ2-5; weak D call: TRBD1 (6 bases). Germline V gives CDR1 SGHRS, CDR2 YFSETQ. The length of the CDR3 is 14 residues. With 1 base removed from V and 6 bases from J, the gap between germline ends came to 13 bases. DNA of the CDR3: TGCGCCAGCAGCTTGTCTGGGGGCGGAAAGACCCAGTACTTC. It encodes CASSLSGGGKTQYF.

This chain joins TRBV9 and TRBJ2-1; 8 positions agree with TRBD1. The germline V gene encodes CDR1 SGDLS and CDR2 YYNGEE. This CDR3 spans 17 amino acids. V trimming: 0 bases; J trimming: 4 bases; junction bases outside the gene matches: 9. This chain's CDR3 is CASSVGAQGEGYNEQFF. The CDR3 region has the DNA TGTGCCAGCAGCGTAGGCGCACAGGGGGAAGGATACAATGAGCAGTTCTTC. Complete variable domain (other parts from reference TRBV9 and TRBJ2-1): DSGVTQTPKHLITATGQRVTLRCSPRSGDLSVYWYQQSLDQGLQFLIQYYNGEERAKGNILERFSAQQFPDLHSELNLSSLELGDSALYFCASSVGAQGEGYNEQFFGPGTRLTVL.

V usage is TRBV10-1 and J usage is TRBJ2-3; D tentatively reads TRBD1 or TRBD2 (5 bases each). CDR3 length: 15 amino acids. Germline-derived CDR1 and CDR2 are WNHNN and SYGVQD (reference sequence). The V and J ends lost 2 bases and 0 bases respectively, with 9 bases between them. The CDR3 here is CASSEGGSSTDTQYF. The CDR3 nucleotides read TGCGCCAGCAGTGAGGGGGGATCTAGCACAGATACGCAGTATTTT.

V is TRBV5-1 and J is TRBJ1-1; D unclear. CDR3 length: 13 residues. V was pared by 4 bases and J by 0 bases, with 7 bases between. Germline V gives CDR1 SGHRS, CDR2 YFSETQ. CDR3 loop: CASSHPMNTEAFF. The CDR3 nucleotides read TGCGCCAGCAGCCATCCGATGAACACTGAAGCTTTCTTT.

The chain recombines TRBV12-3 or TRBV12-4 with TRBJ2-2, with 11 bases fitting TRBD2. Trimming took 10 bases from V and 4 from J; bases not matched to a gene: 8. The CDR3 is made up of 15 amino acids. CDR3 coding DNA: TGTGCCACAGGTCCGGGACTAGCGGCCACCGGGGAGCTGTTTTTT. It encodes CATGPGLAATGELFF.

The chain joins TRBV20-1 to TRBJ2-7; either TRBD1 or TRBD2 may supply D (5 bases each). This CDR3 has 14 residues. The germline V gene has CDR1 DFQATT and CDR2 SNEGSKA (reference sequence). The V end lost 3 bases, the J end lost 4 bases, and 16 bases lay between the germline ends. CDR3 protein: CSASRGGKGYEQYF. In nucleotides, the CDR3 is TGCAGTGCTAGCCGGGGTGGGAAGGGGTACGAGCAGTACTTC.

The V call is TRBV29-1, the J call TRBJ1-1; D unresolved. The CDR3 spans 12 residues. Trimming took off 7 bases at V and 1 base at J, with 10 bases between the two ends. The germline gives CDR1 SQVTM, CDR2 ANQGSEA. The CDR3 loop reads CSGLRRNTEAFF. DNA of the CDR3: TGCAGCGGACTGCGACGGAACACTGAAGCTTTCTTT.

V and J are TRBV10-3 and TRBJ1-5, with D unresolved. Germline values: CDR1 ENHRY, CDR2 SYGVKD. This CDR3 contains 13 residues. The V gene lost 0 bases and the J gene lost 4 bases, with 4 bases spanning the gap. The CDR3 region has the DNA TGTGCCATCAGTGAGTCGGTGAATCAGCCCCAGCATTTT. It encodes CAISESVNQPQHF.